These 5 T cell receptor beta chains were sequenced from one sample in a study of T cell responses to AZD1222 COVID-19 vaccine. Assay used: immunoSEQ multiplex PCR; TCRdb lists only in-frame clones, some missing. The sample includes approximately 67,000 clones, roughly 85% of them seen just once. The sample was peripheral blood, taken 28 days after the second AZD1222 dose. These receptors all come from an adult who received the AZD1222 COVID-19 vaccine.

The V gene is TRBV10-3, the J gene TRBJ2-7; D gene uncertain. Trimming left V 2 bases short and J 1 base short, with 6 bases between. The length of the CDR3 is 13 residues. In germline, CDR1 is ENHRY, CDR2 SYGVKD. As DNA, the CDR3 is TGTGCCATCAGTGAGGATAATTCCTACGAGCAGTACTTC. Encoded protein: CAISEDNSYEQYF.

The chain recombines TRBV12-3 or TRBV12-4 with TRBJ1-1, with D unresolved. The CDR3 contains 12 residues. Trimming pared 3 bases from V and 3 bases from J, leaving 5 bases between. The CDR3 sequence is CASSFGYTEAFF. The CDR3 DNA sequence: TGTGCCAGCAGTTTCGGGTACACTGAAGCTTTCTTT.

V and J are TRBV28 and TRBJ2-7; D ambiguous. Per the germline V gene, CDR1 is MDHEN and CDR2 is SYDVKM. The V gene lost 5 bases and the J gene lost 0 bases, with 17 bases spanning the gap. The CDR3 runs to 16 residues. The CDR3 loop is CASSPHGGLSSYEQYF. In DNA form, the CDR3 reads TGTGCCAGCAGTCCCCACGGTGGGCTGAGCTCCTACGAGCAGTACTTC.

The genes are TRBV6-2 or TRBV6-3 and TRBJ2-1, with a weak D call TRBD1 (5 bases). This CDR3 comprises 20 residues. In germline, CDR1 is MNHEY, CDR2 SVGEGT. V shed 2 bases and J shed 0 bases, with 23 bases lying between them. CDR3 nucleotide sequence: TGTGCCAGCAGTTACGCACCAGAAGGTAGAGACAGTTGCTCCTACAATGAGCAGTTCTTC. Translation gives CASSYAPEGRDSCSYNEQFF.

The chain uses TRBV5-6 and TRBJ2-7; a weak D match, TRBD1 (6 bases). This CDR3 spans 16 amino acids. From germline, CDR1 is SGHDT and CDR2 YYEEEE. The V end lost 2 bases, the J end lost 3 bases, and 18 bases lay between the germline ends. The CDR3 DNA is TGTGCCAGCAGCTTTACCGTAACAGGGAACGACTACGAGCAGTACTTC. Protein: CASSFTVTGNDYEQYF.